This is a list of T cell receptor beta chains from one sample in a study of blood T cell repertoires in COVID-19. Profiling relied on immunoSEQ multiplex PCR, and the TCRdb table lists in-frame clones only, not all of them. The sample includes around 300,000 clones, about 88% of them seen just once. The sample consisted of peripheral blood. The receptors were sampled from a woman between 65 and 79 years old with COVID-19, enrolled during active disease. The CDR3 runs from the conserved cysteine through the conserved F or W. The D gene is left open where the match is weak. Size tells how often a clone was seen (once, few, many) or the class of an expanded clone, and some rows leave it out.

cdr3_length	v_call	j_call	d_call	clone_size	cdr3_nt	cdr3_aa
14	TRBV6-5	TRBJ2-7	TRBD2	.	TGTGCCAGCAGCACCGGGGGGATTCGCGTCGAGCAGTACTTC	CASSTGGIRVEQYF
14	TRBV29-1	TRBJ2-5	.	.	TGCAGCGTTGAAGGAAGAGGGTTAAGGGAGACCCAGTACTTC	CSVEGRGLRETQYF
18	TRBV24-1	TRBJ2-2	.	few	TGTGCCACCAGTGATTTCCGACAGTCCGGATGGTACACCGGGGAGCTGTTTTTT	CATSDFRQSGWYTGELFF
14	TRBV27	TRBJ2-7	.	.	TGTGCCAGCAGCCCAAGGGGGGGCCGCTACGAGCAGTACTTC	CASSPRGGRYEQYF
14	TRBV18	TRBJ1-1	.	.	TGTGCCAGCTCACCCACAGTTCAGAACACTGAAGCTTTCTTT	CASSPTVQNTEAFF
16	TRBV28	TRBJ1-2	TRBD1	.	TGTGCCAGCAGTTCCTGGGACAGGAGGGTCTGGTATGGCTACACCTTC	CASSSWDRRVWYGYTF
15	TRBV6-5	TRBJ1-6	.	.	TGTGCCAGCAGTTACAGGGAGAGAGGGAATTCACCCCTCCACTTT	CASSYRERGNSPLHF
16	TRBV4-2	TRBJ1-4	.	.	TGTGCCAGCAGCCAAGATCTCGAAGGGGCTAGGGAAAAACTGTTTTTT	CASSQDLEGAREKLFF
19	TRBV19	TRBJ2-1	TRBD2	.	TGTGCCAGTAGTCCCCGTGGGGGCGGGGGGATCCTCTCCTACAATGAGCAGTTCTTC	CASSPRGGGGILSYNEQFF
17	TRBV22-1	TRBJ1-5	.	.	TGTCCTGGGAGCGCACACCCTGGCGATGGGGGCAGACAGCCCCAGCATTTT	CPGSAHPGDGGRQPQHF
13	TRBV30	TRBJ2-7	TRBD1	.	TGTGCCTGGACCAGGGGGATAATATTCGAGCAGTACTTC	CAWTRGIIFEQYF
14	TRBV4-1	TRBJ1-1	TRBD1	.	TGCGCCAGCACCCAGGGACAGGAGTTCACTGAAGCTTTCTTT	CASTQGQEFTEAFF
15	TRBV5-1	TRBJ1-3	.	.	TGCGCCAGCAGCTTGCAGGGGAGCTCTGGAAACACCATATATTTT	CASSLQGSSGNTIYF
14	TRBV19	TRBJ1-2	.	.	TGTGCCAGTAGGCCCAGGGGCCCACCCGCTGGCTACACCTTC	CASRPRGPPAGYTF
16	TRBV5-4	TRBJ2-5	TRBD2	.	TGTGCCAGCAGCTTGGGGCGCGGGGGGAACCAAGAGACCCAGTACTTC	CASSLGRGGNQETQYF
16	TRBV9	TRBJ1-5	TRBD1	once	TGTGCCAGCAGCGTCGGACAGGGGGGAAACAATCAGCCCCAGCATTTT	CASSVGQGGNNQPQHF